The rows below give T cell receptor beta chains drawn from one sample of a study of T cell repertoires in ileal Crohn's disease. Repertoires were generated with immunoSEQ multiplex PCR, while TCRdb's copy carries only in-frame clones and drops some. The sample has 4,500 to 5,500 clones, about four fifths seen once; the top ten hold about 32%. Sequencing used ileal tissue. All receptors come from an adult with Crohn's disease. Both conserved end residues are part of each CDR3. The order of the fields is V gene, CDR3 length, D gene, clone size, J gene, CDR3 protein, CDR3 DNA. D genes are given only for firm matches. The size of a clone is reported for some rows only, either as once, few or many, or as a class for expanded clones.

v_call: TRBV7-2
cdr3_length: 16
d_call: .
clone_size: .
j_call: TRBJ1-4
cdr3_aa: CASSSHWGGANEKLFF
cdr3_nt: TGTGCCAGCAGCTCTCATTGGGGGGGCGCGAATGAAAAACTGTTTTTT

v_call: TRBV5-5
cdr3_length: 15
d_call: .
clone_size: .
j_call: TRBJ2-7
cdr3_aa: CASSRAPGPGYEQYF
cdr3_nt: TGTGCCAGCAGCCGTGCCCCGGGACCGGGCTACGAGCAGTACTTC

v_call: TRBV9
cdr3_length: 20
d_call: TRBD2
clone_size: .
j_call: TRBJ2-3
cdr3_aa: CATRSPPAGDTLGGTDTQYF
cdr3_nt: TGTGCCACCCGATCCCCCCCAGCGGGGGATACCCTAGGGGGCACAGATACGCAGTATTTT

v_call: TRBV7-8
cdr3_length: 16
d_call: TRBD1
clone_size: .
j_call: TRBJ1-4
cdr3_aa: CASSRQGHATNEKLFF
cdr3_nt: TGTGCCAGCAGCCGACAGGGGCACGCAACTAATGAAAAACTGTTTTTT

v_call: TRBV9
cdr3_length: 13
d_call: TRBD1
clone_size: .
j_call: TRBJ2-7
cdr3_aa: CASSGQGAGEQYF
cdr3_nt: TGTGCCAGCAGCGGCCAGGGGGCGGGCGAGCAGTACTTC

v_call: TRBV7-9
cdr3_length: 16
d_call: .
clone_size: .
j_call: TRBJ2-7
cdr3_aa: CASSLVLAGRIYEQYF
cdr3_nt: TGTGCCAGCAGCTTAGTGTTGGCAGGGCGTATCTACGAGCAGTACTTC

v_call: TRBV6-5
cdr3_length: 16
d_call: TRBD1
clone_size: .
j_call: TRBJ2-5
cdr3_aa: CASSYSGQGAGETQYF
cdr3_nt: TGTGCCAGCAGTTATTCGGGACAGGGGGCGGGAGAGACCCAGTACTTC

v_call: TRBV7-9
cdr3_length: 18
d_call: TRBD2
clone_size: .
j_call: TRBJ2-1
cdr3_aa: CASSLGSGGVRRYNEQFF
cdr3_nt: TGTGCCAGCAGCTTAGGTAGCGGGGGGGTACGAAGGTACAATGAGCAGTTCTTC

v_call: TRBV4-3
cdr3_length: 14
d_call: .
clone_size: .
j_call: TRBJ2-2
cdr3_aa: CASSQHTGTGELFF
cdr3_nt: TGCGCCAGCAGCCAGCATACAGGGACCGGGGAGCTGTTTTTT

v_call: TRBV7-6
cdr3_length: 14
d_call: .
clone_size: .
j_call: TRBJ2-1
cdr3_aa: CASSRGGPQNEQFF
cdr3_nt: TGTGCCAGCAGCCGAGGGGGGCCTCAAAATGAGCAGTTCTTC

v_call: TRBV7-9
cdr3_length: 13
d_call: .
clone_size: few
j_call: TRBJ2-3
cdr3_aa: CASSPGATDTQYF
cdr3_nt: TGTGCCAGCAGCCCGGGGGCCACAGATACGCAGTATTTT

v_call: TRBV9
cdr3_length: 15
d_call: TRBD1
clone_size: medium-sized
j_call: TRBJ2-7
cdr3_aa: CASSVDGTETYEQYF
cdr3_nt: TGTGCCAGCAGCGTAGACGGGACAGAAACCTACGAGCAGTACTTC

v_call: TRBV11-3
cdr3_length: 18
d_call: TRBD2
clone_size: .
j_call: TRBJ2-6
cdr3_aa: CASSSGTSDLSGANVLTF
cdr3_nt: TGTGCCAGCAGTTCCGGGACTAGTGACCTCTCTGGGGCCAACGTCCTGACTTTC

v_call: TRBV6-1
cdr3_length: 15
d_call: .
clone_size: .
j_call: TRBJ2-7
cdr3_aa: CASSEATMGRYEQYF
cdr3_nt: TGTGCCAGCAGTGAAGCCACGATGGGCCGCTACGAGCAGTACTTC

v_call: TRBV11-2
cdr3_length: 13
d_call: .
clone_size: .
j_call: TRBJ1-1
cdr3_aa: CASSFLLNTEAFF
cdr3_nt: TGTGCCAGCAGCTTCCTGTTGAACACTGAAGCTTTCTTT

v_call: TRBV18
cdr3_length: 13
d_call: .
clone_size: .
j_call: TRBJ1-2
cdr3_aa: CASSPRGDYGYTF
cdr3_nt: TGTGCCAGCTCACCAAGGGGCGACTATGGCTACACCTTC

v_call: TRBV5-1
cdr3_length: 14
d_call: .
clone_size: .
j_call: TRBJ2-5
cdr3_aa: CASTLDPLVETQYF
cdr3_nt: TGCGCCAGCACCCTGGACCCACTGGTGGAGACCCAGTACTTC

v_call: TRBV20-1
cdr3_length: 11
d_call: .
clone_size: .
j_call: TRBJ2-7
cdr3_aa: CSADADYEQYF
cdr3_nt: TGCAGTGCTGATGCCGACTACGAGCAGTACTTC

v_call: TRBV7-8
cdr3_length: 15
d_call: TRBD1
clone_size: .
j_call: TRBJ2-2
cdr3_aa: CASRRGDRFTGELFF
cdr3_nt: TGTGCCAGCAGACGAGGGGACAGATTCACCGGGGAGCTGTTTTTT

v_call: TRBV6-1
cdr3_length: 14
d_call: TRBD1
clone_size: .
j_call: TRBJ1-2
cdr3_aa: CASSEGTGEDGYTF
cdr3_nt: TGTGCCAGCAGTGAAGGGACAGGGGAAGATGGCTACACCTTC

v_call: TRBV19
cdr3_length: 17
d_call: TRBD1
clone_size: .
j_call: TRBJ1-3
cdr3_aa: CASSIAAIQGTGNTIYF
cdr3_nt: TGTGCCAGTAGTATAGCCGCCATACAGGGGACTGGAAACACCATATATTTT

v_call: TRBV29-1
cdr3_length: 12
d_call: TRBD1
clone_size: .
j_call: TRBJ1-2
cdr3_aa: CSVGQGNYGYTF
cdr3_nt: TGCAGCGTAGGACAGGGGAACTATGGCTACACCTTC

v_call: TRBV7-3
cdr3_length: 17
d_call: .
clone_size: .
j_call: TRBJ2-5
cdr3_aa: CASSKTGAGSMGETQYF
cdr3_nt: TGTGCCAGCAGCAAAACAGGAGCCGGGTCCATGGGAGAGACCCAGTACTTC

v_call: TRBV21-1
cdr3_length: 15
d_call: .
clone_size: .
j_call: TRBJ1-2
cdr3_aa: CASSNRTGTMYGYTF
cdr3_nt: TGTGCCAGCAGCAACCGGACAGGGACCATGTATGGCTACACCTTC

v_call: TRBV7-9
cdr3_length: 13
d_call: .
clone_size: .
j_call: TRBJ2-1
cdr3_aa: CASQGIAGNEQFF
cdr3_nt: TGTGCCAGCCAGGGGATAGCGGGCAATGAGCAGTTCTTC

v_call: TRBV4-3
cdr3_length: 16
d_call: TRBD1
clone_size: .
j_call: TRBJ1-3
cdr3_aa: CASSQDLDRVENTIYF
cdr3_nt: TGCGCCAGCAGCCAAGACCTTGACAGGGTAGAGAACACCATATATTTT

v_call: TRBV5-1
cdr3_length: 14
d_call: .
clone_size: .
j_call: TRBJ2-5
cdr3_aa: CASSLEQGWETQYF
cdr3_nt: TGCGCCAGCAGCTTGGAACAGGGCTGGGAGACCCAGTACTTC

v_call: TRBV5-6
cdr3_length: 13
d_call: .
clone_size: .
j_call: TRBJ2-3
cdr3_aa: CASSSPPQSTQYF
cdr3_nt: TGTGCCAGCAGCTCCCCACCACAGAGTACGCAGTATTTT

v_call: TRBV9
cdr3_length: 16
d_call: .
clone_size: .
j_call: TRBJ2-2
cdr3_aa: CASSVVRGRVAGELFF
cdr3_nt: TGTGCCAGCAGCGTAGTAAGGGGCCGTGTTGCCGGGGAGCTGTTTTTT